A single sample gave rise to the 27 T cell receptor beta chains below, sequenced in a study of cytomegalovirus exposure and HLA in healthy donors. The PCR ran on 60 Vbeta and 13 Jbeta primers. TCRdb keeps only in-frame clones here, not all; method: immunoSEQ multiplex PCR. The sample includes 150,000 to 200,000 clones, roughly 80% of them seen just once. The specimen sequenced was PBMCs. Receptors were obtained from a woman in her 50s in good health and CMV-seropositive.

The chain uses TRBV5-1 and TRBJ1-2; maybe TRBD1 (6 bases). This CDR3 comprises 14 residues. The germline CDR1 and CDR2 sequences are SGHRS and YFSETQ. V lost 7 bases to trimming and J lost 4 bases, with 17 bases between them. The CDR3: CASSKIPDSYGYTF. The CDR3 bases are TGCGCCAGCTCCAAGATTCCGGACAGCTATGGCTACACCTTC.

The gene calls are TRBV28 and TRBJ1-3, with TRBD1 matching 7 bases. CDR3 length: 14 amino acids. Germline V gene data show CDR1 as MDHEN and CDR2 as SYDVKM. V trimming: 6 bases; J trimming: 3 bases; junction bases outside the gene matches: 5. The CDR3 nucleotides are TGTGCCAGCAGGTCTACAGGGGTTGGAAACACCATATATTTT. This translates into CASRSTGVGNTIYF.

V usage is TRBV7-2 and J usage is TRBJ1-2; D possibly corresponds to TRBD1 (5 bases). The CDR3 covers 17 residues. The V end lost 5 bases, the J end lost 4 bases, and 23 bases lay between the germline ends. The germline gives CDR1 SGHTA, CDR2 FQGNSA. Here the CDR3 reads CASSRSTVQGEIYGYTF. The CDR3 DNA reads as TGTGCCAGCAGCCGGTCCACGGTTCAGGGCGAGATCTATGGCTACACCTTC.

The rearrangement uses TRBV15 and TRBJ2-3; perhaps TRBD2 as D (5 bases). Germline CDR1 reads LNHNV; CDR2 reads YYDKDF (reference sequence). The ends were cut back, 0 bases at V and 1 base at J, with 5 bases in the middle. The CDR3 runs to 14 residues. CDR3 in DNA: TGTGCCACCAGCAGAGAAGCGGGCACAGATACGCAGTATTTT. Its translation: CATSREAGTDTQYF.

The chain is built from TRBV11-3 and TRBJ1-1, with TRBD1 matching 7 bases. The CDR3 is 13 residues long. Germline CDR1 is SGHNT and CDR2 is YENEEA. The ends lost 4 bases at V and 5 bases at J; junction bases unmatched: 4. The CDR3 coding sequence is TGTGCCAGCAGCTACCAGGGGGGTACTGAAGCTTTCTTT. This translates into CASSYQGGTEAFF.

The chain combines TRBV4-3 with TRBJ2-5; weak D call: TRBD2 (7 bases). This CDR3 spans 16 amino acids. CDR1 and CDR2 from the germline V gene are LGHNA and YSLEER. V was cut by 0 bases and J by 4 bases, with 15 bases left in between. This CDR3 reads CASSQDLGGARETQYF. The CDR3 DNA follows: TGCGCCAGCAGCCAAGATTTAGGGGGGGCTCGAGAGACCCAGTACTTC.

Worth noting for this clone: One junction end disagrees with the germline gene, perhaps due to a read error. The chain has TRBV7-7 and TRBJ2-2, with a tentative D call TRBD2 (6 bases). CDR3 length equals 14 residues. CDR1 is SSHAT and CDR2 is FNYEAQ in the germline V gene (reference sequence). In DNA form, the CDR3 reads TGTGCTAGCAGCCCGGACGGGGGCACCGGGGAGCTGTTTTTT. Translated, it gives CASSPDGGTGELFF. Full variable domain (rest looked up from reference TRBV7-7 and TRBJ2-2): GAGVSQSPRYKVTKRGQDVTLRCDPISSHATLYWYQQALGQGPEFLTYFNYEAQPDKSGLPSDRFSAERPEGSISTLTIQRTEQRDSAMYRCASSPDGGTGELFFGEGSRLTVL.

The genes are TRBV7-6 and TRBJ1-6; D unclear. V was shortened by 5 bases and J by 0 bases, with 8 bases between the two germline ends. The CDR3 runs to 15 residues. Germline V gene data show CDR1 as SGHVS and CDR2 as FNYEAQ. The CDR3 here is CASSPESSYNSPLHF. DNA for the CDR3: TGTGCCAGCAGCCCTGAGAGCTCCTATAATTCACCCCTCCACTTT.

This clone was detected only a few times. This chain connects TRBV10-3 to TRBJ2-1; D not certain. The germline V gene has CDR1 ENHRY and CDR2 SYGVKD. CDR3 length: 14 residues. Trimming removed 4 bases from V and 0 bases from J, with 7 bases in between. The CDR3 loop reads CAISGASSYNEQFF. The DNA for the CDR3 is TGTGCCATCAGTGGTGCGAGCTCCTACAATGAGCAGTTCTTC.

This clone was picked up a small number of times. The chain links TRBV5-4 to TRBJ1-1, with 11 bases aligning to TRBD1. Germline assignment: CDR1 SGHNT and CDR2 YYREEE (reference sequence). This CDR3 has 15 residues. Trimming cost V 2 bases and J 4 bases; bases outside gene matches: 4. The CDR3 nucleotides read TGTGCCAGCAGCTTAGCGGGGACAGGGGGCACTGAAGCTTTCTTT. Encoded protein: CASSLAGTGGTEAFF.

The chain's CDR3 is CASSPQGFYGYTF. CDR3 coding DNA: TGTGCCAGCAGTCCGCAGGGGTTCTATGGCTACACCTTC. The J gene is TRBJ1-2, the V gene TRBV7-9, with D maybe TRBD1 (6 bases). The V end lost 6 bases, the J end lost 4 bases, and 12 bases lay between the germline ends. Germline assignment: CDR1 SEHNR and CDR2 FQNEAQ (reference sequence). This CDR3 region has 13 residues.

The count of this clone is one. This rearrangement joins TRBV28 to TRBJ1-2; no clear D. Germline V lookup: CDR1 MDHEN, CDR2 SYDVKM. The CDR3 covers 13 residues. V was clipped by 4 bases and J by 0 bases, with 6 bases between them. The CDR3 region is CASSYGTNYGYTF. CDR3 DNA: TGTGCCAGCAGTTACGGGACTAACTATGGCTACACCTTC.

The V call is TRBV9, the J call TRBJ2-5; 9 positions agree with TRBD1. With 2 bases clipped from V and 3 bases from J, the junction kept 2 bases outside the gene matches. CDR3 length equals 14 residues. The V gene's germline CDR1 is SGDLS and CDR2 YYNGEE. The CDR3 DNA reads TGTGCCAGCAGCGTCGGGGACAGGGAAGAGACCCAGTACTTC. It translates to CASSVGDREETQYF.

This chain connects TRBV27 to TRBJ2-3; the match to TRBD2 covers 8 bases. The ends lost 2 bases at V and 3 bases at J; junction bases unmatched: 10. The germline V gene has CDR1 MNHEY and CDR2 SMNVEV (reference sequence). The CDR3 runs 17 residues. CDR3 DNA sequence: TGTGCCAGCAGTTTACGGATGGGTAGCGGGGTAACAGATACGCAGTATTTT. The encoded protein is CASSLRMGSGVTDTQYF.

The V and J genes are TRBV19 and TRBJ2-3, with TRBD1 as a possible D gene (6 bases). Germline assignment: CDR1 LNHDA and CDR2 SQIVND (reference sequence). The V end was cut by 1 base, the J end by 5 bases, with 10 bases between. This CDR3 is 14 amino acids long. CDR3 sequence reads: CASSIAGVRDTQYF. Written as DNA, the CDR3 is TGTGCCAGTAGTATAGCAGGGGTTAGAGATACGCAGTATTTT.

The chain carries TRBV4-1 and TRBJ1-1, with 7 bases lining up with TRBD1. Losses at the gene ends were 4 bases for V and 11 bases for J; bases not matched to a gene: 7. From germline, CDR1 is MGHRA and CDR2 YSYEKL. This CDR3 contains 12 residues. CDR3 residues: CASSRGGGQAFF. The CDR3 nucleotides read TGCGCCAGCAGCCGCGGGGGGGGACAGGCTTTCTTT.

The chain has TRBV7-6 and TRBJ2-2, with 11 nucleotides matching TRBD2. CDR3 length: 16 amino acids. V shed 5 bases and J 2 bases; nucleotides not matched to a gene: 4. The V gene's germline CDR1 is SGHVS and CDR2 FNYEAQ. The DNA for the CDR3 is TGTGCCAGCAGCGTTAGCGGGGGGGGCAACACCGGGGAGCTGTTTTTT. Translated, it gives CASSVSGGGNTGELFF. Full variable domain (outside the CDR3, taken from reference TRBV7-6 and TRBJ2-2): GAGVSQSPRYKVTKRGQDVALRCDPISGHVSLYWYRQALGQGPEFLTYFNYEAQQDKSGLPNDRFSAERPEGSISTLTIQRTEQRDSAMYRCASSVSGGGNTGELFFGEGSRLTVL.

This clone was recorded only once. The rearrangement links TRBV14 to TRBJ2-7; a possible D gene is TRBD1 (6 bases). Trimming left V 2 bases short and J 0 bases short, with 11 bases between. Germline CDR1 SGHDN, CDR2 FVKESK. The CDR3 sequence is 15 residues long. The CDR3 DNA sequence: TGTGCCAGCAGCCAAAGCAGGGACAACTCCTACGAGCAGTACTTC. Amino acid sequence: CASSQSRDNSYEQYF. Variable domain in full (rest from reference TRBV14 and TRBJ2-7): EAGVTQFPSHSVIEKGQTVTLRCDPISGHDNLYWYRRVMGKEIKFLLHFVKESKQDESGMPNNRFLAERTGGTYSTLKVQPAELEDSGVYFCASSQSRDNSYEQYFGPGTRLTVT.

The V gene is TRBV18, the J gene TRBJ1-1, with a possible D match to TRBD1 (6 bases). Trimming shortened V by 5 bases and J by 3 bases, and 16 bases separated the two germline ends. This CDR3 is built from 15 residues. From germline, CDR1 is KGHSH and CDR2 LQKENI. The CDR3, as DNA: TGTGCCAGCTCATCTTTTGGAGGGGGGGACACTGAAGCTTTCTTT. It encodes CASSSFGGGDTEAFF.

The rearrangement uses TRBV5-6 and TRBJ1-2, with TRBD1 as a possible D gene (6 bases). V was trimmed by 3 bases and J by 0 bases, leaving 15 bases between them. Germline V gene data show CDR1 as SGHDT and CDR2 as YYEEEE. This CDR3 spans 16 amino acids. The chain's CDR3 is CASSYGQRPANYGYTF. The CDR3 bases are TGTGCCAGCAGCTACGGACAGAGACCAGCTAACTATGGCTACACCTTC.

The J gene is TRBJ2-2, the V gene TRBV7-9; 8 nucleotides line up with TRBD1. Trimming took 9 bases from V and 3 from J; bases not matched to a gene: 12. Germline CDR1 reads SEHNR; CDR2 reads FQNEAQ (reference sequence). The CDR3 loop spans 16 amino acids. The CDR3 region has the DNA TGTGCCAGTCAACCTTGGACAGGGATGTACACCGGGGAGCTGTTTTTT. It specifies CASQPWTGMYTGELFF.

The J gene is TRBJ1-2, the V gene TRBV7-9, with D possibly TRBD1 on 5 matching bases. Germline V gives CDR1 SEHNR, CDR2 FQNEAQ (reference sequence). V lost 5 bases to trimming and J lost 8 bases, with 9 bases between them. CDR3 length: 11 amino acids. The CDR3 sequence is CASSGGGGYTF. The CDR3 DNA is TGTGCCAGCAGCGGGGGAGGAGGCTACACCTTC.

The chain has TRBV28 and TRBJ1-2; D may be TRBD1 (6 bases). V shed 4 bases and J shed 1 base, with 7 bases lying between them. Per germline, CDR1 MDHEN and CDR2 SYDVKM. The CDR3 runs to 13 residues. The CDR3 region has the DNA TGTGCCAGCAGTTGGACAGTTAACTATGGCTACACCTTC. Translation gives CASSWTVNYGYTF.

The sample holds one count of this clone. The chain couples TRBV7-2 to TRBJ2-4; the D gene is possibly TRBD1 (5 bases). The germline V and J ends were trimmed by 5 bases and 5 bases, with 10 bases remaining between them. CDR1 is SGHTA, CDR2 FQGNSA, per germline. The CDR3 extends over 13 amino acids. The CDR3 here is CASSGAVQNIQYF. CDR3 nucleotide sequence: TGTGCCAGCAGCGGGGCAGTCCAAAACATTCAGTACTTC.

The J gene is TRBJ2-2, the V gene TRBV30, with a tentative D call TRBD1 (5 bases). This CDR3 has 15 residues. Germline V gives CDR1 GTSNPN, CDR2 SVGIG (reference sequence). Trimming left V 3 bases short and J 6 bases short, with 17 bases between. The DNA of the CDR3 is TGTGCCTGGAGAGGAACAGGAAGGTGGGCCGGGGAGCTGTTTTTT. Translation gives CAWRGTGRWAGELFF.

The chain couples TRBV6-5 to TRBJ2-1, with D unclear. The V and J ends lost 5 bases and 7 bases respectively, with 15 bases between them. The CDR3 loop spans 14 amino acids. Germline V CDR1 and CDR2: MNHEY, SVGAGI. The CDR3 region has the DNA TGTGCCAGCAGTAACGACATTACCCTAAATGAGCAGTTCTTC. This codes for CASSNDITLNEQFF.

The J gene is TRBJ2-5, the V gene TRBV19, with 8 bases matching TRBD2. The CDR3 runs 15 residues. The V gene's germline CDR1 is LNHDA and CDR2 SQIVND (reference sequence). Germline trimming cut 5 bases from V and 2 bases from J; bases unmatched to any gene: 7. The DNA for the CDR3 is TGTGCCAGTAGTGCCCGGGGGGGGAAACAAGAGACCCAGTACTTC. Translated, it gives CASSARGGKQETQYF.